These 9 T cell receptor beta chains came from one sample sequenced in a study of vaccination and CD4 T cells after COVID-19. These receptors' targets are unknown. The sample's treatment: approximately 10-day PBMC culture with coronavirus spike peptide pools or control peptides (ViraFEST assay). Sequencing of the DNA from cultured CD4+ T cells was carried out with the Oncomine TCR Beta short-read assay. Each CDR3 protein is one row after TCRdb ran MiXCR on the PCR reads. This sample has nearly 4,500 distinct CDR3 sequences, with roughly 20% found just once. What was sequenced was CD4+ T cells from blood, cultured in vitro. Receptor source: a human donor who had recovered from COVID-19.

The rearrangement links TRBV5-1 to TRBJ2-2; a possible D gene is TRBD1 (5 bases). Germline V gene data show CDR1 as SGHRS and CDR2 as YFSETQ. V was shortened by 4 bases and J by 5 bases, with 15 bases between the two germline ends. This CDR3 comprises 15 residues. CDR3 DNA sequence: TGCGCCAGCAGCCTAGGGGATTGGGAAACCGGGGAGCTGTTTTTT. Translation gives CASSLGDWETGELFF.

The CDR3: CASSPSVAANEKLFF. CDR3 coding DNA: TGTGCCAGCAGTCCCTCGGTGGCTGCTAATGAAAAACTGTTTTTT. J is TRBJ1-4 and V is TRBV12-3 or TRBV12-4; no reliable D call. The CDR3 is 15 residues long. Trimming stripped 5 bases from V and 3 bases from J, with 13 bases between.

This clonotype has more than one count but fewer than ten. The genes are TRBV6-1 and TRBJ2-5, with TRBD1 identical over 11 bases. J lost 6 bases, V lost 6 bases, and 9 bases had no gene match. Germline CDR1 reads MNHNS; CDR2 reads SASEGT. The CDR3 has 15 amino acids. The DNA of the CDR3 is TGTGCCAGCAGCCCCGGGACAGGGGGTGCGAAGACCCAGTACTTC. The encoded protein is CASSPGTGGAKTQYF.

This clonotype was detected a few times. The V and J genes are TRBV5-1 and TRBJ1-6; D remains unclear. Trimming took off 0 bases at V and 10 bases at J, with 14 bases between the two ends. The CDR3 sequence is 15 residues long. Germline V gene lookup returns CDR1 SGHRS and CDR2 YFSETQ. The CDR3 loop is CASSLDPGEGSPLHF. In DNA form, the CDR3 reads TGCGCCAGCAGCTTGGATCCGGGTGAAGGATCACCCCTCCACTTT.

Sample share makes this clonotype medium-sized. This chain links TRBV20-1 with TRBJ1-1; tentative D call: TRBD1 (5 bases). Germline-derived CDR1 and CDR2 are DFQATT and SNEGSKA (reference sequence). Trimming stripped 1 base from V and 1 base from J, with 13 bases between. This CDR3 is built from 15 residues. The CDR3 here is CSARGRGRGNTEAFF. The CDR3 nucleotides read TGCAGTGCTAGAGGGAGGGGAAGGGGGAACACTGAAGCTTTCTTT.

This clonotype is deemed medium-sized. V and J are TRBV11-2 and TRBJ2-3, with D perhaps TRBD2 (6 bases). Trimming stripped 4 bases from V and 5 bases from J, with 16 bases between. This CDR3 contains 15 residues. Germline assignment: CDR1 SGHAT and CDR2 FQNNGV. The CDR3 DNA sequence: TGTGCCAGCAGCTCACTAGCTGGAGGTCGAGATACGCAGTATTTT. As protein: CASSSLAGGRDTQYF.

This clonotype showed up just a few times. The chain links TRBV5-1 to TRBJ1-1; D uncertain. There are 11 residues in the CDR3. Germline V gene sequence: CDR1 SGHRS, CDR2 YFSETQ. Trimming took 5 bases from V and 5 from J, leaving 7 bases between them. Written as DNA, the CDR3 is TGCGCCAGCAGGCGGGAGACTGAAGCTTTCTTT. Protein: CASRRETEAFF.

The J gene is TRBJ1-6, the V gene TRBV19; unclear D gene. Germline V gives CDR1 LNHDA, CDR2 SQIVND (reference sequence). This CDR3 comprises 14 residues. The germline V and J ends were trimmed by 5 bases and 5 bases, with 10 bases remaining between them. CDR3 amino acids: CASSPANNNSPLHF. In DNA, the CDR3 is TGTGCCAGTAGTCCCGCGAATAATAATTCACCCCTCCACTTT.

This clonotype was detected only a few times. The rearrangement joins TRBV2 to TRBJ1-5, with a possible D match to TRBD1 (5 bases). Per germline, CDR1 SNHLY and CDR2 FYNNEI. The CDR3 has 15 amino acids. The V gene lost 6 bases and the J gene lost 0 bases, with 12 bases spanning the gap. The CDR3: CASRGTDHSNQPQHF. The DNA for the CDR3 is TGTGCCAGCAGGGGGACTGATCATAGCAATCAGCCCCAGCATTTT.